These T cell receptor beta chains were read from a single sample in a study of T cell repertoires in cytomegalovirus infection. TCRdb reanalysed the reads using MiXCR and keeps one entry per CDR3 protein. The sample contains about 460,000 distinct CDR3 sequences, 10% to 12% of which appear only once. The sequenced sample consisted of PBMCs. The receptors originated from a human donor in good health (CMV status not recorded). Some clones in this sample may be carry-over from other donors' samples. Both conserved end residues are part of each CDR3. A D gene is named only where the DNA matches it firmly. Some rows have no size entry. The others give once, few or many, or a class for an expanded clone.

v_gene	j_gene	d_gene	abundance	CDR3aa	CDR3nt
TRBV7-8	TRBJ2-1	TRBD2	many	CASSGGLDVDEQFF	TGTGCCAGCAGCGGCGGACTAGATGTAGATGAGCAGTTCTTC
TRBV2	TRBJ2-2	.	many	CASSPSSTENTGELFF	TGTGCCAGCAGCCCCAGCTCGACAGAGAACACCGGGGAGCTGTTTTTT
TRBV15	TRBJ2-7	.	many	CATSPTRDPGYEQYF	TGTGCCACCAGCCCAACGAGGGACCCGGGATACGAGCAGTACTTC
TRBV7-8	TRBJ2-1	TRBD1	many	CASSPPGTGDNEQFF	TGTGCCAGCAGCCCTCCCGGGACAGGGGACAATGAGCAGTTCTTC
TRBV5-1	TRBJ2-1	.	.	CASSLDRLSYNEQFF	TGCGCCAGCAGCTTGGACAGGCTCTCCTACAATGAGCAGTTCTTC
TRBV28	TRBJ2-5	TRBD2	.	CASTRLAGPQETQYF	TGTGCCAGCACCCGGCTAGCGGGACCTCAGGAGACCCAGTACTTC
TRBV4-2	TRBJ1-2	.	many	CASSQDSVGGYTF	TGTGCCAGCAGCCAAGATTCAGTAGGCGGCTACACCTTC
TRBV7-9	TRBJ1-5	TRBD1	many	CASSPGTGGKNQPQHF	TGTGCCAGCAGCCCAGGGACAGGGGGCAAAAATCAGCCCCAGCATTTT
TRBV12-3/TRBV12-4	TRBJ1-2	.	many	CASSPSPRAGYGYTF	TGTGCCAGCAGTCCCTCCCCTAGGGCGGGCTATGGCTACACCTTC
TRBV20-1	TRBJ1-5	.	.	CSARDGYRTSNQPQHF	TGCAGTGCTAGAGATGGGTACCGGACGAGCAATCAGCCCCAGCATTTT
TRBV5-1	TRBJ2-2	.	few	CASSTDRAGNTGELFF	TGCGCCAGCAGCACAGACCGAGCGGGTAACACCGGGGAGCTGTTTTTT
TRBV28	TRBJ2-7	TRBD1	few	CASSQITGDEQYF	TGTGCCAGCAGCCAGATTACAGGGGACGAGCAGTACTTC
TRBV3-1	TRBJ2-7	.	.	CASSQAGGISYEQYF	TGTGCCAGCAGCCAAGCCGGAGGAATTTCCTACGAGCAGTACTTC
TRBV20-1	TRBJ2-5	.	.	CSAREGGQETQYF	TGCAGTGCTAGAGAGGGTGGGCAAGAGACCCAGTACTTC
TRBV20-1	TRBJ2-1	.	.	CSASRPGYNEQFF	TGCAGTGCCAGTCGACCCGGATACAATGAGCAGTTCTTC
TRBV12-3/TRBV12-4	TRBJ2-2	TRBD2	many	CASSSRLAGVRGELFF	TGTGCCAGCAGTTCTCGACTAGCGGGAGTTCGGGGGGAGCTGTTTTTT
TRBV28	TRBJ2-7	.	.	CASSLGVVYEQYF	TGTGCCAGCAGTTTAGGAGTCGTCTACGAGCAGTACTTC
TRBV7-2	TRBJ2-2	.	many	CASSLGTGELFF	TGTGCCAGCAGCTTAGGGACCGGGGAGCTGTTTTTT
TRBV7-2	TRBJ2-2	TRBD2	many	CASSFWSGSSGELFF	TGTGCCAGCAGCTTTTGGAGCGGGAGCTCTGGGGAGCTGTTTTTT
TRBV20-1	TRBJ2-1	TRBD2	many	CSARVAGGYNEQFF	TGCAGTGCTAGAGTTGCGGGGGGCTACAATGAGCAGTTCTTC
TRBV3-1	TRBJ2-5	.	.	CASSFGTPDVQYF	TGTGCCAGCAGCTTTGGGACACCGGACGTTCAGTACTTC
TRBV7-9	TRBJ2-3	.	many	CASSLYDSATDTQYF	TGTGCCAGCAGCTTATATGATTCTGCTACAGATACGCAGTATTTT
TRBV6-1	TRBJ1-5	TRBD1	.	CASTSGTGIAQPQHF	TGTGCCAGCACCTCAGGGACAGGGATCGCTCAGCCCCAGCATTTT
TRBV29-1	TRBJ2-3	TRBD1	.	CSVSAGTGSTDTQYF	TGCAGCGTCTCGGCGGGGACAGGGAGCACAGATACGCAGTATTTT
TRBV6-1	TRBJ2-2	.	few	CASRLQGTGELFF	TGTGCCAGCAGACTTCAGGGTACCGGGGAGCTGTTTTTT
TRBV11-2	TRBJ2-5	TRBD2	many	CASSSGLAGGPQYF	TGTGCCAGCAGCTCGGGACTAGCGGGGGGTCCCCAGTACTTC
TRBV28	TRBJ2-7	.	many	CASSTGGRDEQYF	TGTGCCAGCAGTACTGGGGGGCGGGACGAGCAGTACTTC
TRBV27	TRBJ2-5	.	many	CASSLSRRTAEAQYF	TGTGCCAGCAGTTTATCCCGTCGCACCGCCGAGGCCCAGTACTTC
TRBV28	TRBJ1-2	TRBD1	many	CASSVNPGQGIYGYTF	TGTGCCAGCAGCGTGAACCCGGGACAGGGTATCTATGGCTACACCTTC
TRBV11-2	TRBJ2-3	TRBD2	.	CASSFSGGARTDTQYF	TGTGCCAGCAGCTTTAGCGGGGGGGCCAGGACAGATACGCAGTATTTT
TRBV7-6	TRBJ2-7	.	many	CASSLDAGSGEQYF	TGTGCCAGCAGCTTAGATGCAGGGTCAGGCGAGCAGTACTTC
TRBV5-1	TRBJ2-3	.	few	CASSSGGYFTDTQYF	TGCGCCAGCAGCTCCGGAGGGTATTTTACAGATACGCAGTATTTT
TRBV20-1	TRBJ2-5	.	few	CSALSVQETQYF	TGCAGTGCTCTAAGCGTCCAAGAGACCCAGTACTTC
TRBV5-5	TRBJ2-1	TRBD1	.	CASSAYPADRGHEQFF	TGTGCCAGCAGCGCCTACCCAGCGGACAGGGGCCATGAGCAGTTCTTC
TRBV28	TRBJ1-5	.	.	CASSLPGVNQPQHF	TGTGCCAGCAGTCTCCCCGGGGTCAATCAGCCCCAGCATTTT
TRBV7-7	TRBJ2-1	.	many	CASSLGVRGSYEQFF	TGTGCCAGCAGCTTAGGGGTTAGGGGGTCGTATGAGCAGTTCTTC
TRBV5-6	TRBJ2-7	TRBD2	.	CASSPLGLAGGPDEQYF	TGTGCCAGCAGCCCCCTAGGACTAGCGGGAGGGCCTGACGAGCAGTACTTC
TRBV30	TRBJ2-3	.	.	CAWTKGHPGGTDTQYF	TGTGCCTGGACCAAGGGACACCCCGGAGGAACAGATACGCAGTATTTT
TRBV5-1	TRBJ1-5	.	few	CASSPDSLNQPQHF	TGCGCCAGCAGCCCGGACAGCCTCAATCAGCCCCAGCATTTT
TRBV4-2	TRBJ2-7	TRBD1	few	CASSQGDRGDGEQYF	TGTGCCAGCAGCCAAGGAGACAGGGGTGATGGCGAGCAGTACTTC
TRBV4-2	TRBJ2-5	TRBD1	many	CASSLGQGKETQYF	TGCGCCAGCAGCTTGGGACAGGGGAAAGAGACCCAGTACTTC
TRBV12-3/TRBV12-4	TRBJ1-1	.	many	CASSLEQVNTEAFF	TGTGCCAGCAGTTTAGAGCAGGTGAACACTGAAGCTTTCTTT
TRBV15	TRBJ2-1	.	few	CATSRGRGSSYNEQFF	TGTGCCACCAGCAGAGGCCGGGGAAGCTCCTACAATGAGCAGTTCTTC
TRBV7-9	TRBJ2-5	TRBD2	few	CASSPGWTSGGKETQYF	TGTGCCAGCAGCCCAGGGTGGACTAGCGGGGGTAAAGAGACCCAGTACTTC
TRBV7-9	TRBJ2-3	TRBD2	many	CASSGRSGGYTDTQYF	TGTGCCAGCAGCGGACGGAGCGGGGGATACACAGATACGCAGTATTTT
TRBV12-3/TRBV12-4	TRBJ2-5	.	.	CASSGTLGTQYF	TGTGCCAGCAGCGGGACTTTAGGGACCCAGTACTTC
TRBV11-3	TRBJ1-1	.	many	CASSLNKGRTEAFF	TGTGCCAGCAGCTTAAACAAGGGCCGCACTGAAGCTTTCTTT
TRBV10-3	TRBJ2-7	.	.	CAISVGSGGSYEQYF	TGTGCCATCAGTGTAGGGTCCGGGGGCTCCTACGAGCAGTACTTC
TRBV7-2	TRBJ2-1	TRBD2	many	CASSLDSGLAGSEQFF	TGTGCCAGCAGCTTAGATTCCGGGCTAGCGGGTAGTGAGCAGTTCTTC
TRBV5-1	TRBJ2-2	.	.	CASSLARAVTGELFF	TGCGCCAGCAGCTTGGCAAGAGCGGTCACCGGGGAGCTGTTTTTT
TRBV2	TRBJ1-5	TRBD1	many	CASRQKPGQGDQPQHF	TGTGCCAGCAGACAAAAACCGGGACAGGGGGATCAGCCCCAGCATTTT
TRBV11-2	TRBJ2-1	.	few	CASTPRRRHRAYNEQFF	TGTGCCAGCACCCCCCGGAGGCGGCATAGGGCCTACAATGAGCAGTTCTTC
TRBV7-8	TRBJ2-7	TRBD1	many	CASSARTGSSSYEQYF	TGTGCCAGCAGCGCCCGGACAGGGAGTAGCTCCTACGAGCAGTACTTC